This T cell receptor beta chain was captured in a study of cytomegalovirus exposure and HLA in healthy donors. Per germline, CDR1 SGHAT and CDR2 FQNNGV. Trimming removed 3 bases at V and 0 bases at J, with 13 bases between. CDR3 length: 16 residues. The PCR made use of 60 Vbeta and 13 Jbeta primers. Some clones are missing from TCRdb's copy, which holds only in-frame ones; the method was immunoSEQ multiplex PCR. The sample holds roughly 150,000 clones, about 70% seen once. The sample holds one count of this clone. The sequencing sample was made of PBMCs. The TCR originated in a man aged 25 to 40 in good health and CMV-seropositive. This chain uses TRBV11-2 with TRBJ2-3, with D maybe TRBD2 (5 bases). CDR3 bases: TGTGCCAGCAGCTTCGAGGCGGGTTCTAGCACAGATACGCAGTATTTT. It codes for CASSFEAGSSTDTQYF.